The 26 T cell receptor beta chains listed next were all sequenced from one sample in a study of CD8+CD57+ T cells in acquired aplastic anemia. The use of genomic DNA as template underpinned the TCR beta VDJ and CDR3 profiling. TCRdb recomputed calls from the reads with MiXCR, one row per CDR3 protein. The table has about 150,000 distinct CDR3 sequences, roughly half seen once. Sequenced patients had shown CD8+CD57+ cell expansion by flow cytometry. Sequencing was performed on sorted CD4+, CD8+, or CD8+CD57+ T cells (not recorded which) from PBMCs. The receptors here all came from a human donor with aplastic anemia.

This chain links TRBV10-1 with TRBJ1-5; D uncertain. The CDR3 runs 14 residues. V lost 9 bases to trimming and J lost 1 base, with 13 bases between them. The germline V gene encodes CDR1 WNHNN and CDR2 SYGVQD (reference sequence). Here the CDR3 DNA reads TGCGCCAGTTCGGACTTGAGGAGCAATCAGCCCCAGCATTTT. It yields the protein CASSDLRSNQPQHF.

About this clonotype: A much larger clone lies a single base off, so this may be a read error. The V gene is TRBV14, the J gene TRBJ1-6; no firm D call. Germline V CDR1 and CDR2: SGHDN, FVKESK. The CDR3 covers 14 residues. V was pared by 1 base and J by 3 bases, with 4 bases between. The chain's CDR3 is CASSQGGYNSPLHF. DNA of the CDR3: TGTGCCAGCAGCCAAGGGGGCTATAATTCACCCCTCCACTTT.

V usage is TRBV4-3 and J usage is TRBJ1-5; 7 nucleotides agree with TRBD1. Germline V CDR1 and CDR2: LGHNA, YSLEER. The CDR3 is made up of 17 amino acids. The V gene end was trimmed by 1 base and the J gene end by 3 bases; junction bases not matched to a gene: 9. CDR3 protein: CASSQGNETGDNQPQHF. The CDR3 coding sequence is TGCGCCAGCAGCCAAGGGAATGAAACAGGGGACAATCAGCCCCAGCATTTT.

Ten or more counts support this clonotype. This sequence joins TRBV6-5 and TRBJ2-7; 8 positions agree with TRBD2. V lost 0 bases and J lost 5; bases outside the gene matches: 9. In germline, CDR1 is MNHEY, CDR2 SVGAGI. The CDR3 runs 16 residues. CDR3 sequence reads: CASSYSNAGGANEQYF. CDR3 DNA: TGTGCCAGCAGTTACTCGAATGCCGGGGGGGCCAACGAGCAGTACTTC.

This chain joins TRBV7-6 and TRBJ2-7; 10 positions agree with TRBD1. The CDR3 is made up of 14 amino acids. V lost 4 bases to trimming and J lost 9 bases; unmatched junction nucleotides: 9. Germline loops: CDR1 SGHVS, CDR2 FNYEAQ. The CDR3 sequence: CASSYGQGVGGQYF. In DNA form, the CDR3 reads TGTGCCAGCAGCTACGGACAGGGGGTCGGAGGGCAGTACTTC.

The chain combines TRBV11-2 with TRBJ1-6, with 12 bases lining up with TRBD1. Germline trimming cut 5 bases from V and 7 bases from J; bases unmatched to any gene: 6. Germline V gene data show CDR1 as SGHAT and CDR2 as FQNNGV. This CDR3 region has 16 residues. The CDR3 sequence is CASSRDRGLTNSPLHF. In nucleotides, the CDR3 is TGTGCCAGCAGCCGGGACAGGGGGCTCACGAATTCACCCCTCCACTTT.

About this clonotype: The junction shows a germline mismatch at one end, possibly a read error. The rearrangement joins TRBV2 to TRBJ2-7; 10 nucleotides agree with TRBD1. The CDR3 loop spans 14 amino acids. Per germline, CDR1 SNHLY and CDR2 FYNNEI. CDR3 coding DNA: TGTGCCAGCAGCGAAGGGACAGGGGACTACGAGCAGTACTTC. As protein: CASSEGTGDYEQYF. The full variable domain, in which reference TRBV2 and TRBJ2-7 provide the parts outside the CDR3, is EPEVTQTPSHQVTQMGQEVILRCVPISNHLYFYWYRQILGQKVEFLVSFYNNEISEKSEIFDDQFSVERPDGSNFTLKIRSTKLEDSAMYFCASSEGTGDYEQYFGPGTRLTVT.

This clonotype appeared many times. The V gene is TRBV19, the J gene TRBJ2-2; 8 bases line up with TRBD2. This CDR3 is 16 amino acids long. Germline trimming cut 5 bases from V and 0 bases from J; bases unmatched to any gene: 5. Germline values: CDR1 LNHDA, CDR2 SQIVND (reference sequence). The CDR3 spells CASSLGAGANTGELFF. The CDR3 region has the DNA TGTGCCAGTAGTCTCGGAGCGGGGGCGAACACCGGGGAGCTGTTTTTT. Full variable domain (remainder filled in from reference TRBV19 and TRBJ2-2): DGGITQSPKYLFRKEGQNVTLSCEQNLNHDAMYWYRQDPGQGLRLIYYSQIVNDFQKGDIAEGYSVSREKKESFPLTVTSAQKNPTAFYLCASSLGAGANTGELFFGEGSRLTVL.

The chain combines TRBV12-3 or TRBV12-4 with TRBJ2-3; D perhaps matches TRBD2 (5 bases). The CDR3 runs to 17 residues. With 2 bases removed from V and 0 bases from J, the gap between germline ends came to 15 bases. CDR3 region: CASSLSGEHTSTDTQYF. CDR3 DNA sequence: TGTGCCAGCAGTTTATCCGGGGAACATACTAGCACAGATACGCAGTATTTT.

This clonotype occurred a few times. V gene TRBV10-3 combines with J gene TRBJ1-6, with 8 bases lining up with TRBD1. Germline V gene data show CDR1 as ENHRY and CDR2 as SYGVKD. V gave up 3 bases and J gave up 6 bases; unmatched junction bases: 4. This CDR3 contains 15 residues. CDR3 amino acids: CAISDRDRSNSPLHF. The CDR3 DNA reads TGTGCCATCAGTGACCGGGACAGGTCTAATTCACCCCTCCACTTT.

The chain recombines TRBV9 with TRBJ2-3; possible D gene TRBD2, 6 bases. Germline CDR1 reads SGDLS; CDR2 reads YYNGEE. V dropped 3 bases and J dropped 5 bases, with 16 bases sitting between them. CDR3 length equals 15 residues. DNA of the CDR3: TGTGCCAGCAGCGCAAGTGGGGCCGGGGGAGATACGCAGTATTTT. Its translation: CASSASGAGGDTQYF.

This chain joins TRBV10-1 and TRBJ2-7; 8 positions match TRBD1. The CDR3 extends over 19 amino acids. The V and J ends lost 0 bases and 3 bases, in that order; junction bases with no gene match: 16. The germline CDR1 and CDR2 sequences are WNHNN and SYGVQD (reference sequence). In DNA form, the CDR3 reads TGCGCCAGCAGTGAGTCTATCGCAGGTACCGGCAGGGGGCACTACGAGCAGTACTTC. Translation: CASSESIAGTGRGHYEQYF.

This clonotype was detected many times. The V gene is TRBV19, the J gene TRBJ2-3; a weak D match, TRBD1 (7 bases). Germline V gene lookup returns CDR1 LNHDA and CDR2 SQIVND (reference sequence). The V and J ends lost 3 bases and 3 bases respectively, with 19 bases between them. The length of the CDR3 is 17 residues. This CDR3 reads CASSIDPNRGGTDTQYF. Written as DNA, the CDR3 is TGTGCCAGTAGTATTGACCCCAACAGGGGAGGAACAGATACGCAGTATTTT.

The CDR3 here is CASSPRPSGAYEQYF. CDR3 DNA: TGTGCCAGCAGCCCACGCCCTTCGGGAGCCTACGAGCAGTACTTC. The V and J genes are TRBV7-8 and TRBJ2-7; possible D gene TRBD2, 6 bases. Per germline, CDR1 SGHVS and CDR2 FQNEAQ. Deletions cut 5 bases from V and 2 bases from J, with 16 bases between. The CDR3 spans 15 residues.

In this sample, this clonotype turned up many times. The genes are TRBV20-1 and TRBJ1-1; D perhaps matches TRBD1 (5 bases). The germline V gene encodes CDR1 DFQATT and CDR2 SNEGSKA (reference sequence). Trimming removed 3 bases at V and 1 base at J, with 12 bases between. CDR3 length: 14 residues. The chain's CDR3 is CSARGLGRNTEAFF. CDR3 nucleotides: TGCAGTGCTAGGGGGCTAGGTAGGAACACTGAAGCTTTCTTT.

The rearrangement links TRBV19 to TRBJ1-5; 7 nucleotides agree with TRBD1. V lost 9 bases, J lost 5 bases, and 7 bases stayed unmatched. This CDR3 is built from 13 residues. Germline V gives CDR1 LNHDA, CDR2 SQIVND (reference sequence). For the CDR3, the DNA is TGTGCCAGCAGAGACAGGGTACATCAGCCCCAGCATTTT. It codes for CASRDRVHQPQHF.

This clonotype turned up a few times. The V call is TRBV10-3, the J call TRBJ2-5; possibly TRBD2 for D (5 bases). CDR1 is ENHRY and CDR2 is SYGVKD in the germline V gene. The CDR3 runs 15 residues. Trimming removed 0 bases from V and 4 bases from J, with 12 bases in between. The CDR3 loop is CAISESRGQPETQYF. CDR3 DNA sequence: TGTGCCATCAGTGAGTCTCGCGGGCAACCAGAGACCCAGTACTTC.

This clonotype was recorded many times. The chain uses TRBV5-8 and TRBJ1-5, with 9 bases identical to TRBD1. Germline trimming cut 4 bases from V and 6 bases from J; bases unmatched to any gene: 5. Germline loops: CDR1 SGHTS, CDR2 YDEGEE. CDR3 length equals 14 residues. The CDR3 loop reads CASSTQGASQPQHF. In DNA, the CDR3 is TGTGCCAGCAGCACACAGGGGGCGAGTCAGCCCCAGCATTTT.

In its sample, this clonotype was seen many times. The chain has TRBV12-3 or TRBV12-4 and TRBJ1-1; D not certain. This CDR3 has 15 residues. Trimming stripped 0 bases from V and 0 bases from J, with 8 bases between. CDR3 amino acids: CASSLARTVNTEAFF. Written as DNA, the CDR3 is TGTGCCAGCAGTTTAGCGAGAACAGTGAACACTGAAGCTTTCTTT.

The chain employs TRBV20-1 and TRBJ1-1; D unresolved. The germline CDR1 and CDR2 sequences are DFQATT and SNEGSKA (reference sequence). The CDR3 sequence is 15 residues long. Deletions cut 0 bases from V and 2 bases from J, with 13 bases between. CDR3 residues: CSARDHKGLNTEAFF. The CDR3 nucleotides read TGCAGTGCTAGAGATCATAAAGGCCTAAACACTGAAGCTTTCTTT.

The chain recombines TRBV24-1 with TRBJ2-5; 7 bases are a match to TRBD1. Germline CDR1 KGHDR, CDR2 SFDVKD. CDR3 length: 16 residues. V lost 7 bases and J lost 5; bases outside the gene matches: 15. CDR3 amino acids: CATSDRVVGQGETQYF. In DNA form, the CDR3 reads TGTGCCACCAGCGACAGGGTGGTGGGCCAAGGGGAGACCCAGTACTTC.

This clonotype was seen just once. The chain recombines TRBV10-3 with TRBJ2-3, with 11 bases that match TRBD2. The CDR3 covers 17 residues. Trimming took 4 bases from V and 0 from J; bases not matched to a gene: 6. In germline, CDR1 is ENHRY, CDR2 SYGVKD. The CDR3 sequence is CAISGLAGGLSTDTQYF. DNA for the CDR3: TGTGCCATCAGTGGGCTAGCGGGAGGCCTAAGCACAGATACGCAGTATTTT.

The chain has TRBV4-3 and TRBJ2-5, with TRBD2 matching over 16 bases. The J call may be incorrect, as the DNA end agrees better with TRBJ2-1. Germline loops: CDR1 LGHNA, CDR2 YSLEER. The CDR3 contains 18 residues. The CDR3 is CASSTTGTSGRADSEQFF. In nucleotides, the CDR3 is TGCGCCAGCAGCACGACGGGGACTAGCGGGAGGGCCGACAGTGAGCAGTTCTTC.

The chain is built from TRBV30 and TRBJ2-7; weak D call: TRBD1 (7 bases). V was shortened by 2 bases and J by 6 bases, with 14 bases between the two germline ends. Germline V gene sequence: CDR1 GTSNPN, CDR2 SVGIG (reference sequence). The CDR3 totals 13 residues. CDR3 nucleotide sequence: TGTGCCTGGAGTAGGCAGGGGGGCAGCGAGCAGTACTTC. Protein product: CAWSRQGGSEQYF.

There are many counts of this clonotype. The chain uses TRBV9 and TRBJ2-7; 14 nucleotides align to TRBD2. CDR1 is SGDLS and CDR2 is YYNGEE in the germline V gene. CDR3 length: 14 amino acids. V gave up 4 bases and J gave up 6 bases; unmatched junction bases: 3. CDR3: CASSTGTSGSEQYV. The DNA for the CDR3 is TGTGCCAGCAGCACGGGGACTAGCGGGAGCGAGCAGTACGTC.

A single count supports this clonotype. V gene TRBV6-5 combines with J gene TRBJ2-6, with D possibly called TRBD1 or TRBD2 (5 bases each). The CDR3 totals 12 residues. The germline V and J ends were trimmed by 2 bases and 14 bases, with 10 bases remaining between them. Germline V lookup: CDR1 MNHEY, CDR2 SVGAGI. CDR3 nucleotides: TGTGCCAGCAGTTACGAGGGACCACTCCTGACTTTC. This encodes CASSYEGPLLTF.